The clone carrying this T cell receptor (beta chain) was counted a few times. The antigen is undetermined. These data originate in a study of T cells after yellow fever vaccination. About the study: Researchers used SMART-Seq v4 Ultra Low Input to prepare fractions that had low cell numbers. General study points: After the booster, approximately 95% of CD4 and more than 75% of CD8 primary-response clones were re-detected. It was a small share of clonotypes that appeared in both CD4 and CD8 compartments.

A single record per CDR3 protein comes from TCRdb applying MiXCR to the 5' RACE reads. Among hundreds of thousands of distinct CDR3 sequences listed, roughly 13% were seen once. This receptor was identified in a man younger than 40 who received the YFV17D yellow fever vaccine. Here the sequenced sample was PBMCs, taken on the day of the yellow fever booster vaccination.

The CDR3 spells CASGSIGWGNIQYF. Here the CDR3 DNA reads TGTGCCAGCGGAAGTATAGGTTGGGGAAACATTCAGTACTTC. This chain joins TRBV12-3 or TRBV12-4 and TRBJ2-4; D is undetermined. This CDR3 spans 14 amino acids. Trimming left V 8 bases short and J 6 bases short, with 17 bases between.